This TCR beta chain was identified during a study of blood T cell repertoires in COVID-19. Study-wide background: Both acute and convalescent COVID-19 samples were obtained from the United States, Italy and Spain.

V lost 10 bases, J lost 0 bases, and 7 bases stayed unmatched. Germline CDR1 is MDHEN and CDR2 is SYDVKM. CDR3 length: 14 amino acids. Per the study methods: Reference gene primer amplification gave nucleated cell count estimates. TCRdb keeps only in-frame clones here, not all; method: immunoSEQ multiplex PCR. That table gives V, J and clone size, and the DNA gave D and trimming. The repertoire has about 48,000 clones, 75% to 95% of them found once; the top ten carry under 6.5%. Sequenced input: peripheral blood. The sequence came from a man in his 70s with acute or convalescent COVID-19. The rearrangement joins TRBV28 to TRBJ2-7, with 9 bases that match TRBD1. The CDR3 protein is CATLRDRASYEQYF. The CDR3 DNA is TGTGCCACCCTCAGGGACAGGGCCTCCTACGAGCAGTACTTC. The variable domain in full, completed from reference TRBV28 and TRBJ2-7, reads DVKVTQSSRYLVKRTGEKVFLECVQDMDHENMFWYRQDPGLGLRLIYFSYDVKMKEKGDIPEGYSVSREKKERFSLILESASTNQTSMYLCATLRDRASYEQYFGPGTRLTVT.